Sequencing of this TCR beta chain was carried out in a study of neurological immune-mediated disorders. TCRdb re-derived calls from the 5' RACE reads in MiXCR, one entry per CDR3 protein. The sample yields roughly 60,000 distinct CDR3 sequences, approximately 3.7% seen once. Whole-study results and caveats: One related-CDR3 cluster, identified by phylogenetic grouping, held the repertoires of 18 of 34 multiple sclerosis patients and was a possible signature.

This clonotype was seen a few times. The antigen is undetermined. This clonotype originated in a woman aged 45-59 years with multiple sclerosis. The sample was PBMCs.

In DNA, the CDR3 is TGTGCCAGCAGTATTAAGGGCGGTCAGCCCCAGCATTTT. Its translation: CASSIKGGQPQHF. V usage is TRBV28 and J usage is TRBJ1-5; D is uncertain. CDR3 length: 13 amino acids. V was shortened by 5 bases and J by 6 bases, with 11 bases between the two germline ends. Germline values: CDR1 MDHEN, CDR2 SYDVKM.